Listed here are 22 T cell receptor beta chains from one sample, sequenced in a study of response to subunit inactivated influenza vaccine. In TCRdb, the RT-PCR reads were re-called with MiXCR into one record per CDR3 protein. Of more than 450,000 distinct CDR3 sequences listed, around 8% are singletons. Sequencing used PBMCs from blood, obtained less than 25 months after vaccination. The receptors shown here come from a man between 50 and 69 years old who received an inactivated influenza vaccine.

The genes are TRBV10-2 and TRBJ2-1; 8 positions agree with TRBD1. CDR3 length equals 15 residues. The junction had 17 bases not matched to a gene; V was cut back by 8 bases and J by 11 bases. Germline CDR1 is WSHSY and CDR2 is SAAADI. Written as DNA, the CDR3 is TGCGCCAGCCATCCGACTCGGACAGGGTGGGGTAAGCAGTTCTTC. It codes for CASHPTRTGWGKQFF.

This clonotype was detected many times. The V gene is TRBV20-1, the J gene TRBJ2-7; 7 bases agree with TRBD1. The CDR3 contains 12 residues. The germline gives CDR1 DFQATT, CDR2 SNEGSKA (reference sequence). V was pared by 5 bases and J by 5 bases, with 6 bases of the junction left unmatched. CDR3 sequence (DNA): TGCAGTGCTGAGGACAGGTCGGACGAGCAGTACTTC. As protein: CSAEDRSDEQYF.

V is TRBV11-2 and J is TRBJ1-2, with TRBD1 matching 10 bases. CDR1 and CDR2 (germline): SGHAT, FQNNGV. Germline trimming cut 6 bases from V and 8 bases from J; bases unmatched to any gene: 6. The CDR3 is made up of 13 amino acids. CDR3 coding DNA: TGTGCCAGCAGGGGCGGACAGGGGGAGGGCTACACCTTC. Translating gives CASRGGQGEGYTF.

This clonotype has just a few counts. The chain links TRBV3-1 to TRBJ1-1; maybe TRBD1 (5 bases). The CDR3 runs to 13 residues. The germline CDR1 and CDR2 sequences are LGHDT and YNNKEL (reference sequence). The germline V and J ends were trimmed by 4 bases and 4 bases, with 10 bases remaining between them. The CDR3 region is CASSRLGGTEAFF. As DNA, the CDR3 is TGTGCCAGCAGCCGTCTTGGGGGCACTGAAGCTTTCTTT.

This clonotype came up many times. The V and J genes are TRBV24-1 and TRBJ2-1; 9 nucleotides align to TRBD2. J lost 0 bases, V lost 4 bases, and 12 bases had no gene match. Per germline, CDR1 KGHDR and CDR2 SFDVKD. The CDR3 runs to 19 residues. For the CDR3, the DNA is TGTGCCACCAGTGAATTCCCGGGACTAGCTTCCGTCTCCTACAATGAGCAGTTCTTC. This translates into CATSEFPGLASVSYNEQFF.

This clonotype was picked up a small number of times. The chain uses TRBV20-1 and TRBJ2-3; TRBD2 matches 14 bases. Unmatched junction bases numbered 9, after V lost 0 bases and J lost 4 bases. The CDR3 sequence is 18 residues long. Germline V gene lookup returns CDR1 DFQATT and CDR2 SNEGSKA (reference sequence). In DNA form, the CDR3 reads TGCAGTGCTAGAGAGGGGACTAGCGGGAGTATAATGGCAGATACGCAGTATTTT. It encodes CSAREGTSGSIMADTQYF.

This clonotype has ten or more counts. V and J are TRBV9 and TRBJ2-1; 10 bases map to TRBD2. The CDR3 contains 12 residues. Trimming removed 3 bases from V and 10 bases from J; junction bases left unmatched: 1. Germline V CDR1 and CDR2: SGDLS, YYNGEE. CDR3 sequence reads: CASSELAGEQFF. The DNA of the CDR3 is TGTGCCAGCAGCGAACTAGCGGGGGAGCAGTTCTTC.

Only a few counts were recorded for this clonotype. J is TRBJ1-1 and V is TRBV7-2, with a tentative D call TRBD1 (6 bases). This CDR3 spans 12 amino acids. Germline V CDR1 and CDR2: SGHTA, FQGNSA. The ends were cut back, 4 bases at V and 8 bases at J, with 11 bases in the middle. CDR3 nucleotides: TGTGCCAGCAGCTCCCAGGGGCAGGAAGCTTTCTTT. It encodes CASSSQGQEAFF.

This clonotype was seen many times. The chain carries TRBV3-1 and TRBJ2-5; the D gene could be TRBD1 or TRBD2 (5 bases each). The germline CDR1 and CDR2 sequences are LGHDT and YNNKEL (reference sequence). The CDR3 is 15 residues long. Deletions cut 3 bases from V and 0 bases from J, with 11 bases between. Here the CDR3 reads CASSHRGTYQETQYF. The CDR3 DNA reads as TGTGCCAGCAGCCATAGAGGGACGTACCAAGAGACCCAGTACTTC.

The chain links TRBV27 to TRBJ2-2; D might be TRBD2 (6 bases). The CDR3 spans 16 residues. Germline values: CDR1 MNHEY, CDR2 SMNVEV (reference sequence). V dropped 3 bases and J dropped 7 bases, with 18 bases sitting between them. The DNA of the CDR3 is TGTGCCAGCAGTTTTGGGCGGGGACGCTTGGACGGGGAGCTGTTTTTT. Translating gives CASSFGRGRLDGELFF.

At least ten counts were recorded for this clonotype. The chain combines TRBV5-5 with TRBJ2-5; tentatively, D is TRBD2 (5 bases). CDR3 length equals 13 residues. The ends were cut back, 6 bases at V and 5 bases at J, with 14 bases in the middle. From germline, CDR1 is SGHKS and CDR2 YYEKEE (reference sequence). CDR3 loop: CASILAPGETQYF. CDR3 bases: TGTGCCAGCATCCTAGCCCCCGGGGAGACCCAGTACTTC.

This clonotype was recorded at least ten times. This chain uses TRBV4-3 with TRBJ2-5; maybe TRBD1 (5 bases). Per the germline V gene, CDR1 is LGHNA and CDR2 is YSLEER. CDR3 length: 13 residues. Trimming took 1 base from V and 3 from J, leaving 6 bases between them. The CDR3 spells CASSQVGEETQYF. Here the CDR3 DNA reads TGCGCCAGCAGCCAAGTAGGGGAAGAGACCCAGTACTTC.

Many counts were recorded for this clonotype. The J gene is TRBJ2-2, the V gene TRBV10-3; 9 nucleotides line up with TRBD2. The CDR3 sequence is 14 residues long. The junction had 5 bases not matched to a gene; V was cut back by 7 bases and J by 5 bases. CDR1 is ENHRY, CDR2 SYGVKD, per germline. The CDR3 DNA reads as TGTGCCATCAATAGCGGGAGACAGACCGGGGAGCTGTTTTTT. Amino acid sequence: CAINSGRQTGELFF.

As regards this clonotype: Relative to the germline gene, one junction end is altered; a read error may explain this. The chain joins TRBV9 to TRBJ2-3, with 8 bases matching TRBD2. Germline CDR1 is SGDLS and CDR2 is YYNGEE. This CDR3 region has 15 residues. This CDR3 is CASSFGGVGSDTRYF. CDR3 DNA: TGTGCCAGCAGCTTCGGGGGGGTAGGGTCAGATACGCGGTATTTT.

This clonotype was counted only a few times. In nucleotides, the CDR3 is TGTGCCAGCAGTTACTCTGGTATCGGCCCCTACGAGCAGTACTTC. Translating gives CASSYSGIGPYEQYF. This chain connects TRBV6-5 to TRBJ2-7; D gene ambiguous. This CDR3 is 15 amino acids long. V lost 0 bases to trimming and J lost 2 bases, with 11 bases between them. The V gene's germline CDR1 is MNHEY and CDR2 SVGAGI.

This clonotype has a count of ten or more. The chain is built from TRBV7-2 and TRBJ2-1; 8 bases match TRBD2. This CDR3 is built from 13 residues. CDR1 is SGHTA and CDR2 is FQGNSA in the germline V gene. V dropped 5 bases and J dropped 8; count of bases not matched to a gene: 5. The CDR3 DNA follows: TGTGCCAGCAGCCCCCGGGGGGGCTATGAGCAGTTCTTC. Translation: CASSPRGGYEQFF.

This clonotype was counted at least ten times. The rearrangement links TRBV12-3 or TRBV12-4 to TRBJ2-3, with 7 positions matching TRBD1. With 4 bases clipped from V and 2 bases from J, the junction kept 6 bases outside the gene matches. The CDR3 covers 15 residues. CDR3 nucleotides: TGTGCCAGCAGTTCAGGACAGGCAAACACAGATACGCAGTATTTT. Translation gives CASSSGQANTDTQYF.

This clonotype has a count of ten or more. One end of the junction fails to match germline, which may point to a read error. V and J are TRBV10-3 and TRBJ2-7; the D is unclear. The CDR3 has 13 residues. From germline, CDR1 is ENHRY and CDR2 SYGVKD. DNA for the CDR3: TGTGCCATCAGGGAGTCTAGTACCTACGAGCAGTACTTC. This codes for CAIRESSTYEQYF.

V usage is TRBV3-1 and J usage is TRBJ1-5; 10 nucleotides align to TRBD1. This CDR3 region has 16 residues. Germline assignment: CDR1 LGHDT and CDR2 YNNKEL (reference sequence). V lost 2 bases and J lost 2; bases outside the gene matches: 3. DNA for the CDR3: TGTGCCAGCAGCCAAACCGGGACAGGGGGCAATCAGCCCCAGCATTTT. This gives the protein CASSQTGTGGNQPQHF.

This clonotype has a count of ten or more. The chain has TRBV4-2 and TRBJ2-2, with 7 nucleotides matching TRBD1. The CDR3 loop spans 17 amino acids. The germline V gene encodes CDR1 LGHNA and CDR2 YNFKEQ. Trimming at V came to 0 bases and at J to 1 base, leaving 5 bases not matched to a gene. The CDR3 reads CASSQEAGGLNTGELFF. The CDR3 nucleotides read TGTGCCAGCAGCCAAGAAGCAGGGGGATTGAACACCGGGGAGCTGTTTTTT.

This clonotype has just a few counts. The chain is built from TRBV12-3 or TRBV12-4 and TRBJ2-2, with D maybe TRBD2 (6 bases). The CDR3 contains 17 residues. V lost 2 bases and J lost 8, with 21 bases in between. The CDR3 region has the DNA TGTGCCAGCAGTTTACCAAGGGACTTGAGGGCAACGGGGGAGCTGTTTTTT. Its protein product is CASSLPRDLRATGELFF.

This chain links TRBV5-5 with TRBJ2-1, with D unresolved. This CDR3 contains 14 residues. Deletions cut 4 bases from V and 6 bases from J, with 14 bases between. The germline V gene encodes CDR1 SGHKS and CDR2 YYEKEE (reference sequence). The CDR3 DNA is TGTGCCAGCAGCCCTGGGATTGGCGGCAATGAGCAGTTCTTC. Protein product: CASSPGIGGNEQFF.